A selection of T cell receptor beta chains follows, all from one sample in a study of cytomegalovirus exposure and HLA in healthy donors. Libraries were prepared by immunoSEQ multiplex PCR; TCRdb keeps only in-frame clonotypes and omits some of them. The sample lists about 120,000 clones, under 85% occurring once. The sequenced material came from PBMCs. Every receptor here comes from a male donor in good health and CMV-seropositive. CDR3s include the opening cysteine and the closing phenylalanine or tryptophan. A D gene is named only where the DNA matches it firmly. Part of the rows lack a size; the others show once, few, many or a class for expanded clones.

D gene,V gene,clone size,J gene,CDR3 DNA,CDR3 protein
TRBD1,TRBV28,NA,TRBJ2-7,TGTGCCAGCAACCCACCGGGACAGGCTTCCTACGAGCAGTACTTC,CASNPPGQASYEQYF
NA,TRBV7-9,few,TRBJ2-1,TGTGCCAGCAGCCCTTCCAGAGAGCAGTTCTTC,CASSPSREQFF
NA,TRBV5-1,NA,TRBJ2-5,TGCGCCAGCAGCTTGGCCCATCAAGAGACCCAGTACTTC,CASSLAHQETQYF
TRBD2,TRBV5-4,NA,TRBJ2-7,TGTGCCAGCAGCCCTGCGTCGGGAGGCGACCTCTACGAGCAGTACTTC,CASSPASGGDLYEQYF
NA,TRBV11-2,once,TRBJ2-1,TGTGCCAGCAGCTTACGCGGGCCGTCTAACAATGAGCAGTTCTTC,CASSLRGPSNNEQFF
NA,TRBV19,NA,TRBJ2-1,TGTGCCAGTAGTTTTTTAGCGGATGAGCAGTTCTTC,CASSFLADEQFF
NA,TRBV19,NA,TRBJ1-5,TGTGCCAGTAGTACCTCAGGGGCGAGGCAGCCCCAGCATTTT,CASSTSGARQPQHF
TRBD1,TRBV11-2,NA,TRBJ2-7,TGTGCCAGCAGCTCCCCCGGGACAGGCTTCTACGAGCAGTACTTC,CASSSPGTGFYEQYF
NA,TRBV5-6,NA,TRBJ2-5,TGTGCCAGCAGCTTGACCAGGGGTGTCCAAGAGACCCAGTACTTC,CASSLTRGVQETQYF
NA,TRBV4-1,NA,TRBJ2-7,TGCGCCAGCAGCCAAGGGAGGACTCTATCCTACGAGCAGTACTTC,CASSQGRTLSYEQYF
NA,TRBV2,NA,TRBJ2-7,TGTGCCAACAAAGAGACAGCCTACGAGCAGTACTTC,CANKETAYEQYF
TRBD1,TRBV6-5,NA,TRBJ1-1,TGTGCCAGCAGTTCCCGGACAGGGGTCGAAGCTTTCTTT,CASSSRTGVEAFF
NA,TRBV28,few,TRBJ2-7,TGTGCCAGCCTTCCACGGGGAATCTACGAGCAGTACTTC,CASLPRGIYEQYF
TRBD1,TRBV7-2,NA,TRBJ2-2,TGTGCCAGCAGCAGACAGGGTGAATCTGGGGAGCTGTTTTTT,CASSRQGESGELFF
TRBD2,TRBV7-9,NA,TRBJ2-4,TGTGCCAGCAGCCCTAGCGGGGGCGGGGACAGTCAGTACTTC,CASSPSGGGDSQYF
NA,TRBV5-1,NA,TRBJ1-1,TGCGCCAGCAGCTTAGAGGGGGTCACTGAAGCTTTCTTT,CASSLEGVTEAFF
NA,TRBV28,few,TRBJ1-1,TGTGCCAGCAGTCCCCCGGGGGACACTGAAGCTTTCTTT,CASSPPGDTEAFF
TRBD2,TRBV7-2,NA,TRBJ2-1,TGTGCCAGCAGCCCACGGACTAGCGGGAGTTTCGAGCAGTTCTTC,CASSPRTSGSFEQFF
TRBD2,TRBV6-1,NA,TRBJ2-1,TGTGCCAGCACCGAGCGGGGTTCCTCCTACAATGAGCAGTTCTTC,CASTERGSSYNEQFF
NA,TRBV2,NA,TRBJ1-1,TGTGCCAGCAGCCAGGGGTTCACTGAAGCTTTCTTT,CASSQGFTEAFF
NA,TRBV2,NA,TRBJ1-1,TGTGCCAGCAACTCCAGGGGTCTGAACACTGAAGCTTTCTTT,CASNSRGLNTEAFF
NA,TRBV10-3,NA,TRBJ2-7,TGTGCCATCAGTGGTTCAGTACCGACCTACGAGCAGTACTTC,CAISGSVPTYEQYF
TRBD1,TRBV7-9,NA,TRBJ1-4,TGTGCCAGCAGCTTCGACAGGGCAGGAAATGAAAAACTGTTTTTT,CASSFDRAGNEKLFF
NA,TRBV28,once,TRBJ1-6,TGTGCCAGCAGTTTATGGGACGGGGTATCTAGTTCACCCCTCCACTTT,CASSLWDGVSSSPLHF
TRBD2,TRBV6-1,NA,TRBJ2-3,TGTGCTAGCAGTGAAGTAGCGGGGGCCCTCACAGATACGCAGTATTTT,CASSEVAGALTDTQYF
NA,TRBV19,NA,TRBJ1-5,TGTGCCAGTGAGGACCGTCGGGGTCAGCCCCAGCATTTT,CASEDRRGQPQHF
TRBD2,TRBV6-1,NA,TRBJ2-1,TGTGCCAGCAGTAAAACTAGCGGGGGCTACAATGAGCAGTTCTTC,CASSKTSGGYNEQFF
NA,TRBV5-6,NA,TRBJ1-1,TGTGCCAGCAGCTTGAATACAGGGTGGTTGAGCACTGAAGCTTTCTTT,CASSLNTGWLSTEAFF
TRBD1,TRBV6-5,NA,TRBJ1-2,TGTGCCAGCAGTCCACAGGGGGTCGGTGGCTACACCTTC,CASSPQGVGGYTF
NA,TRBV6-1,NA,TRBJ2-5,TGTGCCAGCAGTGAAATGGTAGTAAAGGGGTGGTACTTC,CASSEMVVKGWYF
NA,TRBV13,NA,TRBJ2-1,TGTGCCAGCAGCTTAGATGGGACAACCCAGTTCTTC,CASSLDGTTQFF
NA,TRBV7-2,NA,TRBJ2-4,TGTGCCAGCAGCTTAGACGGCGAGGATAGAAACATTCAGTACTTC,CASSLDGEDRNIQYF
NA,TRBV5-1,NA,TRBJ1-6,TGCGCCAGCAGCTTGGGTCAGGGGATCTCACCCCTCCACTTT,CASSLGQGISPLHF
NA,TRBV6-1,NA,TRBJ2-1,TGTGCCAGCAGCGGACTCAATGAGCAGTTCTTC,CASSGLNEQFF
TRBD1,TRBV19,once,TRBJ1-5,TGTGCCAGTAGTCTACGACAGGGGAGCAATCAGCCCCAGCATTTT,CASSLRQGSNQPQHF
TRBD2,TRBV5-6,few,TRBJ2-7,TGTGCCAGCAGCTTGAAGCGGGGGTACGAGCAGTACTTC,CASSLKRGYEQYF
TRBD2,TRBV19,NA,TRBJ2-3,TGTGCCAGTAGTATTAAGGGACTAGCGGGAGAAGATACGCAGTATTTT,CASSIKGLAGEDTQYF
TRBD2,TRBV6-1,NA,TRBJ2-3,TGTGCCAGCAGTGAATCTAGCGGGAGGGGCTCAGATACGCAGTATTTT,CASSESSGRGSDTQYF
NA,TRBV4-1,NA,TRBJ1-6,TGCGCCAGCAGCCAACTAGGACAGTATAATTCACCCCTCCACTTT,CASSQLGQYNSPLHF
TRBD1,TRBV15,NA,TRBJ1-1,TGTGCCACCAGCAGAGACGGACGTGGAGGGGCAGGGGGGAACACTGAAGCTTTCTTT,CATSRDGRGGAGGNTEAFF
TRBD2,TRBV5-1,NA,TRBJ2-7,TGCGCCAGCAGCGACCGACTAGCGGGACAATCGGAGCAGTACTTC,CASSDRLAGQSEQYF
NA,TRBV28,NA,TRBJ1-6,TGTGCCAGCAGTCCGTTACCGGGAAGAAAGGCACCCCTCCACTTT,CASSPLPGRKAPLHF
TRBD2,TRBV6-5,NA,TRBJ2-1,TGTGCCAGTGCCGGGACTAGCGGGAGATTTGAGCAGTTCTTC,CASAGTSGRFEQFF
TRBD1,TRBV7-2,NA,TRBJ2-7,TGTGCCAGCAGCATTAGGACAGGACCCCGAGGGGTAAACTACGAGCAGTACTTC,CASSIRTGPRGVNYEQYF